The clone carrying this T cell receptor beta chain was found a few times. What it recognizes is unknown. The sample is drawn from a study of T cells in Graves' hyperthyroidism and ophthalmopathy. Amplified TCR beta CDR3 regions came from RNA transcripts. The primer set for the first-round RT-PCR of the TCR CDR3 was HTBI. TCRdb reanalysed the multiplex PCR reads using MiXCR and keeps one entry per CDR3 protein. The table lists about 640,000 distinct CDR3 sequences, nearly 45% of them singletons. Whole-study results and caveats: Ophthalmopathy cases were set apart from stable hyperthyroidism by a 13 V-J model.

Investigators excluded patients with uncontrolled infection, other autoimmune disease, pregnancy or lactation. Between the trimmed V and J ends, which lost 4 bases and 0 bases, there was a span of 10 bases. The CDR3 covers 15 residues. Germline loops: CDR1 MNHNY, CDR2 SVGAGI (reference sequence). The chain is built from TRBV6-6 and TRBJ1-5, with D unclear. The receptor comes from an adult man with Graves' disease, either hyperthyroidism or ophthalmopathy (not recorded which). Sequencing used peripheral blood or thyroid tissue (not recorded which). Written as DNA, the CDR3 is TGTGCCAGCAGTTCCCCTAGGAGTAGCAATCAGCCCCAGCATTTT. It yields the protein CASSSPRSSNQPQHF.